Presented here are 21 T cell receptor beta chains from one specimen sequenced in a study of glioma-infiltrating T cells. Using RNA template, CDR3s of TCR alpha and beta were amplified with iRepertoire arm-PCR. TCRdb redid the calling of the multiplex PCR reads with MiXCR, one entry per CDR3 protein. This table holds approximately 89,000 distinct CDR3 sequences, about 25% found once. Material for sequencing was glioma tissue, nonneoplastic brain tissue, or PBMCs (not recorded which). The receptors derive from a human donor with low-grade glioma or glioblastoma, undergoing nonglioma brain surgery, or in good health (not recorded which).

This clonotype was counted ten times or more. The chain links TRBV20-1 to TRBJ1-5; maybe TRBD1 (5 bases). This CDR3 has 15 residues. Germline lookup yields CDR1 DFQATT and CDR2 SNEGSKA (reference sequence). V lost 5 bases to trimming and J lost 1 base, with 15 bases between them. CDR3 nucleotide sequence: TGCAGTGCTCGCAGGGCCGGAGGAAGCAATCAGCCCCAGCATTTT. It is translated as CSARRAGGSNQPQHF.

At least ten counts were recorded for this clonotype. The V call is TRBV12-3 or TRBV12-4, the J call TRBJ1-3; tentative D call: TRBD1 (6 bases). The CDR3 is made up of 16 amino acids. V was cut by 2 bases and J by 3 bases, with 14 bases left in between. In nucleotides, the CDR3 is TGTGCCAGCAGTTTAAGCGGGGGGGCTGGTGGAAACACCATATATTTT. This translates into CASSLSGGAGGNTIYF.

This clonotype occurred a few times. The gene calls are TRBV19 and TRBJ2-2, with TRBD2 matching 13 bases. In germline, CDR1 is LNHDA, CDR2 SQIVND (reference sequence). The CDR3 is 15 amino acids. The trim removed 5 bases at V and 4 bases at J, leaving 1 base unmatched. CDR3 amino acids: CASSGLAGATGELFF. As DNA, the CDR3 is TGTGCCAGTAGTGGACTAGCGGGAGCCACCGGGGAGCTGTTTTTT.

This clonotype was recorded many times. The chain carries TRBV6-2 or TRBV6-3 and TRBJ2-7; 7 bases align to TRBD2. CDR1 is MNHEY and CDR2 is SVGEGT in the germline V gene. J gave up 0 bases and V 6 bases, and 8 bases lay outside the gene matches. The CDR3 contains 15 residues. The CDR3 here is CASRNALADSYEQYF. In nucleotides, the CDR3 is TGTGCCAGCAGAAACGCCCTAGCGGACTCCTACGAGCAGTACTTC.

Note on this clonotype: An end of the junction differs from the germline gene, which may be a read error. This rearrangement joins TRBV6-1 to TRBJ1-5; D may be TRBD1 (5 bases). CDR1 and CDR2 from the germline V gene are MNHNS and SASEGT. This CDR3 region has 14 residues. The CDR3 is CASDLGRANQPQNF. The CDR3 DNA reads TGTGCCAGCGATCTGGGCAGGGCAAATCAGCCCCAGAATTTT.

The CDR3 coding sequence is TGTGCCAGCAGGGTCCTGAGGAACACTGAAGCTTTCTTT. This gives the protein CASRVLRNTEAFF. V is TRBV12-3 or TRBV12-4 and J is TRBJ1-1; D is unresolved. V was clipped by 6 bases and J by 1 base, with 9 bases between them. The CDR3 totals 13 residues.

The table lists this clonotype with a few counts. The chain couples TRBV5-1 to TRBJ1-1; D is unresolved. This CDR3 contains 15 residues. From germline, CDR1 is SGHRS and CDR2 YFSETQ. Trimming took off 0 bases at V and 0 bases at J, with 9 bases between the two ends. The CDR3 here is CASSLVVNMNTEAFF. DNA for the CDR3: TGCGCCAGCAGCTTGGTTGTAAATATGAACACTGAAGCTTTCTTT.

This clonotype showed up many times. The chain carries TRBV20-1 and TRBJ2-1; D ambiguous. The V end lost 1 base, the J end lost 7 bases, and 5 bases lay between the germline ends. Germline assignment: CDR1 DFQATT and CDR2 SNEGSKA (reference sequence). This CDR3 contains 11 residues. CDR3 DNA: TGCAGTGCTAGAGGTAGGAATGAGCAGTTCTTC. It codes for CSARGRNEQFF.

This clonotype came up many times. The genes are TRBV6-2 or TRBV6-3 and TRBJ2-5; D ambiguous. With 2 bases removed from V and 5 bases from J, the gap between germline ends came to 9 bases. The CDR3 length is 13 residues. Germline CDR1 and CDR2: MNHEY and SVGEGT. CDR3 residues: CASSYRVSETQYF. The CDR3 region has the DNA TGTGCCAGCAGTTACAGGGTCTCGGAGACCCAGTACTTC.

This clonotype was found many times. The chain couples TRBV6-1 to TRBJ1-1; D unclear. CDR1 and CDR2 (germline): MNHNS, SASEGT. The CDR3 covers 11 residues. Trimming left V 6 bases short and J 4 bases short, with 6 bases between. CDR3 residues: CASRIRTEAFF. CDR3 coding DNA: TGTGCCAGCAGAATCCGCACTGAAGCTTTCTTT.

This clonotype was observed a few times. This chain joins TRBV6-5 and TRBJ2-2; 9 bases line up with TRBD1. The CDR3 has 15 residues. After removal of 6 bases from V and 3 bases from J, the junction contained 5 bases not matched to a gene. The germline V gene has CDR1 MNHEY and CDR2 SVGAGI. This CDR3 reads CASSHRGQYTGELFF. CDR3 DNA sequence: TGTGCCAGCAGCCACAGGGGGCAGTACACCGGGGAGCTGTTTTTT.

This clonotype showed up just a few times. This may be a read error: a much more frequent sequence differs by one nucleotide. The rearrangement joins TRBV20-1 to TRBJ2-1; D unclear. CDR1 DFQATT and CDR2 SNEGSKA come from the germline V gene (reference sequence). The CDR3 sequence is 16 residues long. For the CDR3, the DNA is TGCAGTGCTAGGCGCGGACGGATGGTCTCCTACAATGAGCAGCTCTTC. This codes for CSARRGRMVSYNEQLF.

This clonotype was picked up many times. The DNA for the CDR3 is TGCGCCAGCAGTCGGGCAGGGCAAGCAGATACGCAGTATTTT. Its translation is CASSRAGQADTQYF. The V and J genes are TRBV10-2 and TRBJ2-3; weak D call: TRBD1 (5 bases). The CDR3 length is 14 residues. The germline V gene encodes CDR1 WSHSY and CDR2 SAAADI. The V end was cut by 5 bases, the J end by 4 bases, with 13 bases between.

This clonotype was observed at least ten times. The chain couples TRBV6-1 to TRBJ2-7, with a tentative D call TRBD2 (5 bases). Looked up from germline, CDR1 is MNHNS and CDR2 is SASEGT. V gave up 6 bases and J gave up 3 bases, with 21 bases separating them. The CDR3 loop spans 16 amino acids. The CDR3 DNA is TGTGCCAGCAGAACCGAGGCCATGTTAGCGTACTACGAGCAGTACTTC. Its translation is CASRTEAMLAYYEQYF.

The chain carries TRBV12-3 or TRBV12-4 and TRBJ2-7; TRBD2 matches 10 bases. The CDR3 runs 14 residues. With V trimmed by 10 bases and J by 5 bases, 11 bases remained unmatched. CDR3 amino acids: CATRLAGAGNEQYF. DNA for the CDR3: TGTGCCACCCGTCTAGCGGGAGCGGGTAACGAGCAGTACTTC.

This clonotype was recorded many times. The CDR3 DNA follows: TGCAGTGTTAAGACAGGGGTCGGGTACTATGGCTACACCTTC. Amino acids: CSVKTGVGYYGYTF. This rearrangement joins TRBV20-1 to TRBJ1-2; 8 bases fit TRBD1. CDR3 size: 14 residues. The germline gives CDR1 DFQATT, CDR2 SNEGSKA (reference sequence). The trim removed 7 bases at V and 3 bases at J, leaving 10 bases unmatched.

In its sample, this clonotype was seen many times. The chain uses TRBV6-2 or TRBV6-3 and TRBJ2-7; 8 nucleotides match TRBD2. There are 16 residues in the CDR3. Germline V gene lookup returns CDR1 MNHEY and CDR2 SVGEGT. The ends lost 0 bases at V and 0 bases at J; junction bases unmatched: 4. The CDR3, as DNA: TGTGCCAGCAGTTACTCGAGGACTAGCCCCTCCTACGAGCAGTACTTC. Residues: CASSYSRTSPSYEQYF.

This clonotype occurred once. This chain joins TRBV29-1 and TRBJ2-1; D possibly corresponds to TRBD2 (7 bases). V was pared by 4 bases and J by 2 bases, with 12 bases between. The CDR3 length is 14 residues. Germline V gene sequence: CDR1 SQVTM, CDR2 ANQGSEA. Written as DNA, the CDR3 is TGCAGCGTTGCCTCGGGGGGCCCCTACAATGAGCAGTTCTTC. Translation: CSVASGGPYNEQFF.

This chain uses TRBV11-2 with TRBJ2-7; D remains ambiguous. V was clipped by 4 bases and J by 0 bases, with 10 bases between them. This CDR3 has 14 residues. CDR1 SGHAT and CDR2 FQNNGV come from the germline V gene. The CDR3 DNA is TGTGCCAGCAGCTCTGTCCGGAACTCCTACGAGCAGTACTTC. This codes for CASSSVRNSYEQYF.

Points on this clonotype: One base away lies a much larger clone, so this may be a sequencing read error. The chain combines TRBV19 with TRBJ2-1; no firm D call. The CDR3 extends over 14 amino acids. Per germline, CDR1 LNHDA and CDR2 SQIVND (reference sequence). The CDR3 DNA is TGTTCCAGTAGTACTGTGGTTTCCCCCAATGAGCAGTTCTTC. It encodes CSSSTVVSPNEQFF. Supplemented by reference TRBV19 and TRBJ2-1, the full variable domain reads DGGITQSPKYLFRKEGQNVTLSCEQNLNHDAMYWYRQDPGQGLRLIYYSQIVNDFQKGDIAEGYSVSREKKESFPLTVTSAQKNPTAFYLCSSSTVVSPNEQFFGPGTRLTVL.

This clonotype was detected ten times or more. This chain links TRBV6-5 with TRBJ2-7; perhaps D is TRBD1 or TRBD2 (5 bases each). This CDR3 has 17 residues. V shed 3 bases and J shed 4 bases, with 22 bases lying between them. In germline, CDR1 is MNHEY, CDR2 SVGAGI. The DNA of the CDR3 is TGTGCCAGCAGTTATCGCCAGGCGTCCACTTGGGGGTACGAGCAGTACTTC. Protein sequence: CASSYRQASTWGYEQYF.